The 32 T cell receptor beta chains in this list originate from one sample, sequenced in a study of blood T cell repertoires in COVID-19. Libraries were prepared by immunoSEQ multiplex PCR; TCRdb keeps only in-frame clonotypes and omits some of them. Here the sample spans 200,000 to 250,000 clones, approximately 83% being singletons. The material sequenced was peripheral blood. These receptors all stem from a woman aged 55-69 years with acute or convalescent COVID-19.

V gene TRBV12-3 or TRBV12-4 combines with J gene TRBJ1-1, with no clear D. Deletions cut 5 bases from V and 4 bases from J, with 11 bases between. This CDR3 is built from 13 residues. The CDR3 sequence: CASSVKLSTEAFF. The CDR3, as DNA: TGTGCCAGCAGTGTGAAACTTTCCACTGAAGCTTTCTTT.

The CDR3 here is CASSLLPSGGQGTGELFF. The CDR3 DNA follows: TGCGCCAGCAGCTTGCTCCCTAGCGGGGGGCAGGGCACCGGGGAGCTGTTTTTT. This chain uses TRBV5-1 with TRBJ2-2; TRBD2 matches at 11 bases. Germline V CDR1 and CDR2: SGHRS, YFSETQ. The V segment lost 1 base and the J segment 4 bases; nucleotides outside the gene matches: 9. The CDR3 is 18 residues long. Variable domain in full (rest from reference TRBV5-1 and TRBJ2-2): KAGVTQTPRYLIKTRGQQVTLSCSPISGHRSVSWYQQTPGQGLQFLFEYFSETQRNKGNFPGRFSGRQFSNSRSEMNVSTLELGDSALYLCASSLLPSGGQGTGELFFGEGSRLTVL.

The chain links TRBV27 to TRBJ2-1, with D uncertain. The germline V gene encodes CDR1 MNHEY and CDR2 SMNVEV (reference sequence). The CDR3 is made up of 14 amino acids. V dropped 6 bases and J dropped 1 base, with 10 bases sitting between them. DNA of the CDR3: TGTGCCAGCAGACCCATCGGGTCCTACAATGAGCAGTTCTTC. Its translation: CASRPIGSYNEQFF.

The V call is TRBV7-2, the J call TRBJ1-2, with D possibly matching TRBD1 (5 bases). The germline CDR1 and CDR2 sequences are SGHTA and FQGNSA. Trimming took 5 bases from V and 6 from J, leaving 10 bases between them. CDR3 length: 12 amino acids. The CDR3 bases are TGTGCCAGCAGCATACCGGGGGATGGCTACACCTTC. This encodes CASSIPGDGYTF.

This clone was seen more than once but under ten times. The V gene is TRBV13, the J gene TRBJ1-6, with D possibly TRBD1 on 5 matching bases. The germline V and J ends were trimmed by 2 bases and 7 bases, with 21 bases remaining between them. CDR3 length: 18 amino acids. The germline V gene encodes CDR1 PRHDT and CDR2 FYEKMQ (reference sequence). The CDR3 is CASSLYPAAPGFNSPLHF. In DNA, the CDR3 is TGTGCCAGCAGCTTATATCCCGCTGCCCCAGGGTTCAATTCACCCCTCCACTTT.

The table lists this clone with a count of one. The genes are TRBV5-5 and TRBJ2-7, with TRBD2 matching over 7 bases. The germline V gene has CDR1 SGHKS and CDR2 YYEKEE (reference sequence). Germline trimming cut 1 base from V and 1 base from J; bases unmatched to any gene: 5. The CDR3 sequence is 15 residues long. CDR3 sequence reads: CASSLHTGGSYEQYF. CDR3 nucleotides: TGTGCCAGCAGCTTGCACACGGGGGGATCCTACGAGCAGTACTTC.

This chain joins TRBV27 and TRBJ1-4; tentative D call: TRBD1 (5 bases). V lost 3 bases and J lost 8, with 13 bases in between. This CDR3 spans 14 amino acids. Germline CDR1 reads MNHEY; CDR2 reads SMNVEV (reference sequence). The CDR3, as DNA: TGTGCCAGCAGTTTGCGGGGGTGGGGAGAAAAACTGTTTTTT. Encoded protein: CASSLRGWGEKLFF. Full variable domain (remainder filled in from reference TRBV27 and TRBJ1-4): EAQVTQNPRYLITVTGKKLTVTCSQNMNHEYMSWYRQDPGLGLRQIYYSMNVEVTDKGDVPEGYKVSRKEKRNFPLILESPSPNQTSLYFCASSLRGWGEKLFFGSGTQLSVL.

The chain uses TRBV7-2 and TRBJ1-2; 7 nucleotides align to TRBD1. The CDR3 runs to 15 residues. Per germline, CDR1 SGHTA and CDR2 FQGNSA. The J segment lost 8 bases and the V segment lost 6 bases, leaving 15 bases of the junction unmatched. The CDR3 region has the DNA TGTGCCAGCAGACCTCAGACAGGGAGGCTAAGCGGCTACACCTTC. Translated, it gives CASRPQTGRLSGYTF.

V usage is TRBV5-1 and J usage is TRBJ1-6, with unresolved D. The length of the CDR3 is 13 residues. V was pared by 4 bases and J by 0 bases, with 2 bases between. The germline V gene has CDR1 SGHRS and CDR2 YFSETQ. CDR3 DNA sequence: TGCGCCAGCAGCCACTCCTATAATTCACCCCTCCACTTT. Its protein is CASSHSYNSPLHF.

The chain uses TRBV21-1 and TRBJ2-6; the DNA was not compared with TRBD1, the D call given in the table. TRBV21-1 is designated a pseudogene. CDR3 length: 18 amino acids. CDR3 in DNA: TGTGCCAGCACCTTATATCGTCCAGGGGCCTCTGGGGCCAACGTCCTGACTTTC. Translation gives CASTLYRPGASGANVLTF.

The chain links TRBV2 to TRBJ1-2, with 7 bases that match TRBD1. The ends lost 9 bases at V and 5 bases at J; junction bases unmatched: 3. The CDR3 sequence is 11 residues long. CDR1 is SNHLY and CDR2 is FYNNEI in the germline V gene. CDR3 residues: CASMGQYGYTF. In nucleotides, the CDR3 is TGTGCCAGTATGGGACAGTATGGCTACACCTTC. Combining the CDR3 with reference TRBV2 and TRBJ1-2 gives the whole variable domain EPEVTQTPSHQVTQMGQEVILRCVPISNHLYFYWYRQILGQKVEFLVSFYNNEISEKSEIFDDQFSVERPDGSNFTLKIRSTKLEDSAMYFCASMGQYGYTFGSGTRLTVV.

This clone was counted between two and nine times. V and J are TRBV7-3 and TRBJ2-2; 9 bases fit TRBD2. Germline V gene lookup returns CDR1 SGHTA and CDR2 FQGTGA. CDR3 length: 15 amino acids. V shed 5 bases and J 4 bases; nucleotides not matched to a gene: 5. CDR3 residues: CASSPAGGRTGELFF. CDR3 coding DNA: TGTGCCAGCAGCCCCGCGGGGGGGCGCACCGGGGAGCTGTTTTTT.

The chain carries TRBV29-1 and TRBJ1-1; TRBD1 matches at 7 bases. CDR3 length: 13 residues. Per germline, CDR1 SQVTM and CDR2 ANQGSEA. With 6 bases clipped from V and 0 bases from J, the junction kept 4 bases outside the gene matches. The CDR3: CSVGRGLNTEAFF. The CDR3 DNA reads as TGCAGCGTCGGTAGGGGGCTGAACACTGAAGCTTTCTTT. The full variable domain, completed using reference TRBV29-1 and TRBJ1-1, is SAVISQKPSRDICQRGTSLTIQCQVDSQVTMMFWYRQQPGQSLTLIATANQGSEATYESGFVIDKFPISRPNLTFSTLTVSNMSPEDSSIYLCSVGRGLNTEAFFGQGTRLTVV.

The V call is TRBV15, the J call TRBJ1-5; D might be TRBD1 (5 bases). CDR1 is LNHNV, CDR2 YYDKDF, per germline (reference sequence). The CDR3 totals 13 residues. The ends were cut back, 0 bases at V and 12 bases at J, with 12 bases in the middle. CDR3 loop: CATSRDMGEGQHF. Here the CDR3 DNA reads TGTGCCACCAGCAGAGATATGGGGGAGGGCCAGCATTTT.

This clone is a singleton in its sample. J is TRBJ2-2 and V is TRBV7-3; 7 nucleotides align to TRBD2. Germline CDR1 and CDR2: SGHTA and FQGTGA. This CDR3 is 13 amino acids long. Trimming removed 5 bases from V and 6 bases from J; junction bases left unmatched: 3. CDR3 bases: TGTGCCAGCAGCGGGGGGGTCCCCGGGGAGCTGTTTTTT. It codes for CASSGGVPGELFF.

In its sample, this clone was seen once. The V gene is TRBV4-1, the J gene TRBJ1-1; D is possibly TRBD1 (5 bases). CDR3 length: 16 residues. V lost 3 bases and J lost 1, with 15 bases in between. Germline CDR1 is MGHRA and CDR2 is YSYEKL. The CDR3: CASSHMFRVENTEAFF. As DNA, the CDR3 is TGCGCCAGCAGCCACATGTTCAGGGTCGAGAACACTGAAGCTTTCTTT.

V usage is TRBV29-1 and J usage is TRBJ1-1, with D unresolved. V shed 5 bases and J shed 3 bases, with 13 bases lying between them. Germline CDR1 reads SQVTM; CDR2 reads ANQGSEA. The CDR3 sequence is 13 residues long. CDR3 coding DNA: TGCAGCGTTCCCCCCCGCGGAGACACTGAAGCTTTCTTT. This encodes CSVPPRGDTEAFF.

V and J are TRBV7-9 and TRBJ1-2; weak D call: TRBD1 (5 bases). Trimming cost V 0 bases and J 7 bases, with 15 bases left between them. The CDR3 is made up of 15 amino acids. Germline CDR1 SEHNR, CDR2 FQNEAQ (reference sequence). The CDR3 region is CASSLAGDSLRGYTF. CDR3 bases: TGTGCCAGCAGCTTAGCGGGTGACAGCCTGCGTGGCTACACCTTC.

This clone was found a few times. The rearrangement links TRBV19 to TRBJ1-6; 7 bases fit TRBD1. This CDR3 is built from 16 residues. V lost 4 bases and J lost 2; bases outside the gene matches: 5. The germline CDR1 and CDR2 sequences are LNHDA and SQIVND (reference sequence). The CDR3: CASSSTGVAYNSPLHF. The DNA for the CDR3 is TGTGCCAGTAGTAGCACAGGGGTGGCCTATAATTCACCCCTCCACTTT. The full variable domain, rest sourced from reference TRBV19 and TRBJ1-6, is DGGITQSPKYLFRKEGQNVTLSCEQNLNHDAMYWYRQDPGQGLRLIYYSQIVNDFQKGDIAEGYSVSREKKESFPLTVTSAQKNPTAFYLCASSSTGVAYNSPLHFGNGTRLTVT.

Only one count was recorded for this clone. The CDR3, as DNA: TGTGCCAGCAGCTTACTAGCGGGGGAGACCCAGTACTTC. This codes for CASSLLAGETQYF. The rearrangement links TRBV7-9 to TRBJ2-5, with TRBD2 matching over 9 bases. CDR3 size: 13 residues. The J segment lost 5 bases and the V segment lost 2 bases, leaving 0 bases of the junction unmatched. CDR1 and CDR2 from the germline V gene are SEHNR and FQNEAQ (reference sequence).

This chain uses TRBV19 with TRBJ1-3, with 7 bases identical to TRBD1. Germline CDR1 is LNHDA and CDR2 is SQIVND (reference sequence). V dropped 7 bases and J dropped 4; count of bases not matched to a gene: 10. This CDR3 region has 15 residues. DNA of the CDR3: TGTGCCAGTAAGGTTGGCGGGACAGCAGGAAACACCATATATTTT. This codes for CASKVGGTAGNTIYF.

This clone was found a few times. The J gene is TRBJ1-6, the V gene TRBV10-3; 9 bases match TRBD1. The CDR3 sequence is 14 residues long. After removal of 10 bases from V and 7 bases from J, the junction contained 8 bases not matched to a gene. The germline CDR1 and CDR2 sequences are ENHRY and SYGVKD. In DNA form, the CDR3 reads TGTGCCACGTCCCGGGACAGGGTCAATTCACCCCTCCACTTT. It translates to CATSRDRVNSPLHF.

This chain uses TRBV23-1 with TRBJ1-1; tentatively, D is TRBD1 (5 bases). TRBV23-1 is filed as an ORF, its function uncertain. The CDR3 runs 15 residues. V was trimmed by 5 bases and J by 0 bases, leaving 13 bases between them. CDR3 protein: CASSDQTEMNTEAFF. In nucleotides, the CDR3 is TGCGCCAGCAGTGATCAGACAGAGATGAACACTGAAGCTTTCTTT.

The rearrangement joins TRBV2 to TRBJ2-5; 10 bases fit TRBD2. This CDR3 has 16 residues. V lost 2 bases to trimming and J lost 3 bases; unmatched junction nucleotides: 6. Germline values: CDR1 SNHLY, CDR2 FYNNEI. For the CDR3, the DNA is TGTGCCAGCAGTGAACGGATAGCGGGGGGTAAAGAGACCCAGTACTTC. It specifies CASSERIAGGKETQYF.

A word on this clone: The germline gene is not matched at one end of the junction; a read error may be the cause. This chain uses TRBV6-5 with TRBJ2-5; 7 bases align to TRBD1. The CDR3 loop spans 15 amino acids. Germline CDR1 MNHEY, CDR2 SVGAGI. CDR3 amino acids: CASTRRQGVGEAQYF. As DNA, the CDR3 is TGTGCCAGCACCCGCCGGCAGGGGGTGGGAGAGGCCCAGTACTTC.

The rearrangement uses TRBV19 and TRBJ1-2, with 9 bases matching TRBD1. J gave up 7 bases and V 6 bases, and 6 bases lay outside the gene matches. This CDR3 contains 13 residues. Germline assignment: CDR1 LNHDA and CDR2 SQIVND (reference sequence). CDR3 sequence (DNA): TGTGCCAGTAGCCCGGGACAGGGAACTGGCTACACCTTC. As protein: CASSPGQGTGYTF.

This clone was seen a few times. The V gene is TRBV29-1, the J gene TRBJ2-1, with 9 bases fitting TRBD1. Germline loops: CDR1 SQVTM, CDR2 ANQGSEA. Trimming took 1 base from V and 5 from J; bases not matched to a gene: 9. This CDR3 has 16 amino acids. The DNA of the CDR3 is TGCAGCGTTGAAGGGGACAGGGCTCGTCTCGACAATGAGCAGTTCTTC. Protein sequence: CSVEGDRARLDNEQFF.

The chain links TRBV25-1 to TRBJ1-4; the D gene is possibly TRBD1 (5 bases). V was clipped by 3 bases and J by 1 base, with 9 bases between them. Per germline, CDR1 MGHDK and CDR2 SYGVNS. The length of the CDR3 is 15 residues. Here the CDR3 reads CASSEARVTNEKLFF. Here the CDR3 DNA reads TGTGCCAGCAGTGAGGCCAGGGTAACTAATGAAAAACTGTTTTTT.

This chain connects TRBV5-5 to TRBJ1-1; D possibly corresponds to TRBD1 (5 bases). The CDR3 has 15 amino acids. Germline-derived CDR1 and CDR2 are SGHKS and YYEKEE (reference sequence). V lost 4 bases and J lost 4, with 17 bases in between. The CDR3 region is CASSEGRREVTEAFF. The CDR3 coding sequence is TGTGCCAGCAGCGAGGGACGGAGGGAGGTCACTGAAGCTTTCTTT. The variable domain in full, with the rest retrieved from reference TRBV5-5 and TRBJ1-1, is DAGVTQSPTHLIKTRGQQVTLRCSPISGHKSVSWYQQVLGQGPQFIFQYYEKEERGRGNFPDRFSARQFPNYSSELNVNALLLGDSALYLCASSEGRREVTEAFFGQGTRLTVV.

The chain has TRBV12-3 or TRBV12-4 and TRBJ2-2; D ambiguous. CDR3 length: 11 amino acids. Trimming pared 7 bases from V and 6 bases from J, leaving 6 bases between. The CDR3 region is CASTLSGELFF. In nucleotides, the CDR3 is TGTGCCAGCACTCTTTCCGGGGAGCTGTTTTTT.

The rearrangement links TRBV2 to TRBJ1-2; 10 bases map to TRBD1. V dropped 4 bases and J dropped 4; count of bases not matched to a gene: 3. CDR1 is SNHLY and CDR2 is FYNNEI in the germline V gene. This CDR3 region has 14 residues. The chain's CDR3 is CASSGTGGVYGYTF. The DNA of the CDR3 is TGTGCCAGCAGTGGGACAGGGGGTGTCTATGGCTACACCTTC.

This clone was detected only a few times. The chain joins TRBV28 to TRBJ1-5; 7 bases are a match to TRBD1. Germline V gene data show CDR1 as MDHEN and CDR2 as SYDVKM. V dropped 5 bases and J dropped 2; count of bases not matched to a gene: 12. The CDR3 spans 17 residues. The CDR3, as DNA: TGTGCCAGCAGTGGCTCGACAGGGCCTTTTGGCAATCAGCCCCAGCATTTT. Residues: CASSGSTGPFGNQPQHF.